A single sample is the source of the 12 T cell receptor beta chains below, sequenced in a study of memory CD4+ T cells and cytomegalovirus serostatus. The sort gate was single viable CD3+CD4+CD8-CD45RO+ cells for memory CD4+ T cells. Clones were sequenced by immunoSEQ multiplex PCR, and TCRdb holds only the in-frame ones, with some missing. The data contain 60,000 to 70,000 clones, about 78% of them singletons. The specimen sequenced was memory CD4+ T cells from blood. These receptors were collected from an adult in good health and CMV-seropositive.

The chain recombines TRBV6-5 with TRBJ2-2; the D is unclear. CDR3 length: 14 amino acids. The germline CDR1 and CDR2 sequences are MNHEY and SVGAGI. With 2 bases removed from V and 3 bases from J, the gap between germline ends came to 7 bases. CDR3 residues: CASSYVGHTGELFF. Written as DNA, the CDR3 is TGTGCCAGCAGTTACGTCGGACACACCGGGGAGCTGTTTTTT.

The chain employs TRBV6-5 and TRBJ2-7; 7 nucleotides align to TRBD1. This CDR3 has 15 residues. The trim removed 6 bases at V and 0 bases at J, leaving 8 bases unmatched. Germline V gene lookup returns CDR1 MNHEY and CDR2 SVGAGI. CDR3 DNA sequence: TGTGCCAGCAGCCTGACCCGGGACAGCTCCTACGAGCAGTACTTC. Its translation: CASSLTRDSSYEQYF.

The chain links TRBV27 to TRBJ2-5; maybe TRBD1 (6 bases). Trimming stripped 0 bases from V and 5 bases from J, with 19 bases between. The CDR3 is 17 residues long. Germline values: CDR1 MNHEY, CDR2 SMNVEV (reference sequence). The CDR3 here is CASSLSAFTGSRETQYF. CDR3 DNA: TGTGCCAGCAGTTTATCTGCTTTCACAGGGTCCCGGGAGACCCAGTACTTC.

This CDR3 reads CASSDSAGAYGTDTQYF. The CDR3 DNA reads TGTGCCAGCAGTGACTCCGCAGGTGCGTACGGCACAGATACGCAGTATTTT. This rearrangement joins TRBV6-4 to TRBJ2-3, with D unclear. Germline V gene sequence: CDR1 MRHNA, CDR2 SNTAGT. The CDR3 consists of 17 residues. V was trimmed by 0 bases and J by 1 base, leaving 14 bases between them.

The chain employs TRBV30 and TRBJ1-1; TRBD1 aligns across 8 bases. CDR1 and CDR2 (germline): GTSNPN, SVGIG (reference sequence). The V segment lost 6 bases and the J segment 7 bases; nucleotides outside the gene matches: 10. There are 13 residues in the CDR3. The DNA for the CDR3 is TGTGCCTGTACACAGGGGGGGGGAGGTGAAGCTTTCTTT. Amino acids: CACTQGGGGEAFF.

The genes are TRBV7-9 and TRBJ1-4; unclear D gene. Looked up from germline, CDR1 is SEHNR and CDR2 is FQNEAQ (reference sequence). The CDR3 loop spans 14 amino acids. The V end lost 1 base, the J end lost 5 bases, and 8 bases lay between the germline ends. CDR3 DNA sequence: TGTGCCAGCAGCTTAGTGGACCAGAATGAAAAACTGTTTTTT. Protein sequence: CASSLVDQNEKLFF.

Relative to its sample, this clone is medium-sized. The V and J genes are TRBV7-9 and TRBJ1-4; 9 bases are shared with TRBD1. The CDR3 sequence is 15 residues long. The V gene's germline CDR1 is SEHNR and CDR2 FQNEAQ (reference sequence). J was trimmed by 11 bases and V by 4 bases; bases with no gene match: 11. CDR3 in DNA: TGTGCCAGCAGCTCCGCCGGGACAGGGTCTAAGAAACTGTTTTTT. Its translation is CASSSAGTGSKKLFF.

The CDR3 here is CASSPTGTGYYTF. CDR3 nucleotide sequence: TGTGCCAGCTCACCGACCGGGACAGGGTACTACACCTTC. The rearrangement joins TRBV18 to TRBJ1-2; 9 bases map to TRBD1. This CDR3 is built from 13 residues. V dropped 3 bases and J dropped 10; count of bases not matched to a gene: 6. Germline loops: CDR1 KGHSH, CDR2 LQKENI.

The chain has TRBV6-1 and TRBJ1-4; no reliable D call. The CDR3 length is 12 residues. Germline CDR1 and CDR2: MNHNS and SASEGT. V was cut by 2 bases and J by 2 bases, with 0 bases left in between. The CDR3 nucleotides are TGTGCCAGCAGTGAAACTAATGAAAAACTGTTTTTT. Translating it yields CASSETNEKLFF.

This sequence joins TRBV4-2 and TRBJ2-3; TRBD2 aligns across 12 bases. With V trimmed by 1 base and J by 5 bases, 4 bases remained unmatched. Germline V lookup: CDR1 LGHNA, CDR2 YNFKEQ. This CDR3 region has 16 residues. CDR3 region: CASSQGLAGAEDTQYF. The CDR3 DNA reads TGTGCCAGCAGCCAAGGACTAGCGGGAGCAGAAGATACGCAGTATTTT.

The rearrangement joins TRBV20-1 to TRBJ2-7; no clear D. The CDR3 is 11 residues long. Germline values: CDR1 DFQATT, CDR2 SNEGSKA (reference sequence). V was trimmed by 7 bases and J by 5 bases, leaving 12 bases between them. CDR3 in DNA: TGCAGTGTTAAGATGGAGAACGAGCAGTACTTC. Encoded protein: CSVKMENEQYF.

This clone was seen more than once but under ten times. The V call is TRBV27, the J call TRBJ2-7; 7 nucleotides line up with TRBD1. CDR1 and CDR2 (germline): MNHEY, SMNVEV (reference sequence). Trimming at V came to 11 bases and at J to 3 bases, leaving 10 bases not matched to a gene. CDR3 length equals 13 residues. The CDR3: CAPYPGQFYEQYF. For the CDR3, the DNA is TGTGCCCCCTACCCGGGACAGTTCTACGAGCAGTACTTC.